This TCR beta chain came from a study of sequential checkpoint blockade in melanoma. Study summary: Patients were randomized 1:1 to nivolumab-then-ipilimumab or ipilimumab-then-nivolumab first-line. Maintenance nivolumab came after either treatment sequence.

This CDR3 has 15 residues. Germline V gene data show CDR1 as LNHDA and CDR2 as SQIVND (reference sequence). Germline trimming cut 3 bases from V and 2 bases from J; bases unmatched to any gene: 4. Libraries were prepared by immunoSEQ multiplex PCR; TCRdb keeps only in-frame clonotypes and omits some of them. The sample records 25,000 to 30,000 clones, roughly 80% being singletons. The treatment is: randomized to nivolumab then ipilimumab (arm A) or the reverse (arm B). Patients had received no earlier DNA-damaging chemotherapy. Sorted cells were live CD3+CD8+, lacking CD19 and CD56, from PBMCs. The V gene is TRBV19, the J gene TRBJ2-1; 7 bases align to TRBD2. Material: CD8+ T cells sorted from blood (inferred from file names), obtained from a patient given nivolumab and ipilimumab in sequence. The sequence derives from a human donor with melanoma. CDR3 residues: CASSIMGGTYNEQFF. The CDR3 coding sequence is TGTGCCAGTAGTATCATGGGGGGGACCTACAATGAGCAGTTCTTC.